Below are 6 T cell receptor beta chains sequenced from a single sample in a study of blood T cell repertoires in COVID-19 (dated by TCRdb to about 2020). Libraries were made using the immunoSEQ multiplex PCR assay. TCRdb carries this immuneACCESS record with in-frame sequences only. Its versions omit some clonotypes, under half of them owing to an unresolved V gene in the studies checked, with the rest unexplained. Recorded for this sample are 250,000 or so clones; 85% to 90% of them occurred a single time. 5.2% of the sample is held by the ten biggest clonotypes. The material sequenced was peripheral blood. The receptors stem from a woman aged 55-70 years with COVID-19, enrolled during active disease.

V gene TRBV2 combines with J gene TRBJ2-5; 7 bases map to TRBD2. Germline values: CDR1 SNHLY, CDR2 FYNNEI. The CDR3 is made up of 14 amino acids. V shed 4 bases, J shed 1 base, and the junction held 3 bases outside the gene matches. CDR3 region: CASSGGGLQETQYF. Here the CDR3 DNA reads TGTGCCAGCAGTGGGGGGGGACTCCAAGAGACCCAGTACTTC.

In DNA form, the CDR3 reads TGCAGCGCGAAGGGCGGGGCGCCCGCCGGGGAGCTGTTTTTT. Residues: CSAKGGAPAGELFF. The chain uses TRBV29-1 and TRBJ2-2; possible D gene TRBD2, 6 bases. V shed 7 bases and J shed 6 bases, with 18 bases lying between them. The V gene's germline CDR1 is SQVTM and CDR2 ANQGSEA. The CDR3 length is 14 residues.

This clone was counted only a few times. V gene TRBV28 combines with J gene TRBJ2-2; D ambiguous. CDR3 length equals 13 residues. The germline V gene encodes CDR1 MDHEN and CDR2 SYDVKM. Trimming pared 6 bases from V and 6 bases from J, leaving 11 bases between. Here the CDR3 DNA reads TGTGCCAGCAGCACTCTGTTCTCCGGGGAGCTGTTTTTT. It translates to CASSTLFSGELFF.

The chain's CDR3 is CASSYTGDTEAFF. The CDR3 coding sequence is TGCGCCAGCAGCTACACAGGGGACACTGAAGCTTTCTTT. V is TRBV5-1 and J is TRBJ1-1; 7 bases are a match to TRBD1. Germline lookup yields CDR1 SGHRS and CDR2 YFSETQ. CDR3 length equals 13 residues. The V gene end was trimmed by 3 bases and the J gene end by 3 bases; junction bases not matched to a gene: 2.

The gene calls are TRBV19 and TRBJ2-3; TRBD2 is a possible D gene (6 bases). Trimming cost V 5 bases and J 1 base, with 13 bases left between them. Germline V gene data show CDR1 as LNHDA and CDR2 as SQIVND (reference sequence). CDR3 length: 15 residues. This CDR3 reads CASSHTGGGTDTQYF. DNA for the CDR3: TGTGCCAGTAGTCACACCGGAGGGGGCACAGATACGCAGTATTTT.

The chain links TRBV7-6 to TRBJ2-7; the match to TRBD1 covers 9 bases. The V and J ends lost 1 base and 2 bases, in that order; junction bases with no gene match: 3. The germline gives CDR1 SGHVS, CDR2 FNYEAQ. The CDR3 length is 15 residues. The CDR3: CASSLDGDRAYEQYF. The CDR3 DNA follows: TGTGCCAGCAGCTTAGATGGGGACAGGGCCTACGAGCAGTACTTC.